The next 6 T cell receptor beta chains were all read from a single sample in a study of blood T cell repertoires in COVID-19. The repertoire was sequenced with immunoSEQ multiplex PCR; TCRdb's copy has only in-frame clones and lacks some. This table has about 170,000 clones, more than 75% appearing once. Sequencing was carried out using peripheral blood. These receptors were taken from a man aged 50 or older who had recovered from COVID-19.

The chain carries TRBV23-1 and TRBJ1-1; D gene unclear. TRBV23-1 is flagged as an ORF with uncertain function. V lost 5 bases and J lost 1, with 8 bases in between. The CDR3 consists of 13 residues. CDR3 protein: CASSGQTNTEAFF. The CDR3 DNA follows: TGCGCCAGCAGTGGGCAGACGAACACTGAAGCTTTCTTT.

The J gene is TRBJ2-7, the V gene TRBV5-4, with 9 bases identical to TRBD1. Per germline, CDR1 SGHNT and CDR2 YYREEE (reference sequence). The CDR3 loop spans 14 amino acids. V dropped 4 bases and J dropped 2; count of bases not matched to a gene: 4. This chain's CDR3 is CASSGGTGTYEQYF. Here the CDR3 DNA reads TGTGCCAGCAGCGGCGGGACAGGGACCTACGAGCAGTACTTC.

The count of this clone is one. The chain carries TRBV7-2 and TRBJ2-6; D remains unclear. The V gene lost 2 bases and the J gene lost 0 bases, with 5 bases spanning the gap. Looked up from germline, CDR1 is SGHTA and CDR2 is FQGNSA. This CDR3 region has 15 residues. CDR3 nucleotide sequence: TGTGCCAGCAGCTTACGGAGCTCTGGGGCCAACGTCCTGACTTTC. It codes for CASSLRSSGANVLTF.

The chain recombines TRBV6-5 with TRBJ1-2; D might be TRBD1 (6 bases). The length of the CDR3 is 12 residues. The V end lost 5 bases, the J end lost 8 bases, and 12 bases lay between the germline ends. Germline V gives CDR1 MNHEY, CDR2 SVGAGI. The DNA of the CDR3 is TGTGCCAGCAGTCCAGGGGTTATGGGCTACACCTTC. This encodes CASSPGVMGYTF.

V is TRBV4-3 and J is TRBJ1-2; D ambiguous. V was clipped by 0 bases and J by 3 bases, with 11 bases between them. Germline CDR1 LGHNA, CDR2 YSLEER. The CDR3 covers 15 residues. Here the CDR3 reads CASSQEGRRDYGYTF. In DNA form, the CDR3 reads TGCGCCAGCAGCCAAGAAGGGAGAAGGGACTATGGCTACACCTTC.

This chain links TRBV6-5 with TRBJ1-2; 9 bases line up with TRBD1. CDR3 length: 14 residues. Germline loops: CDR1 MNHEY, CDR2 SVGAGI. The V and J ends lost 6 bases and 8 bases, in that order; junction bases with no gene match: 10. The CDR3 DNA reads TGTGCCAGCAGCGCTCTCGGGGACAGGGAAGGCTACACCTTC. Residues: CASSALGDREGYTF.